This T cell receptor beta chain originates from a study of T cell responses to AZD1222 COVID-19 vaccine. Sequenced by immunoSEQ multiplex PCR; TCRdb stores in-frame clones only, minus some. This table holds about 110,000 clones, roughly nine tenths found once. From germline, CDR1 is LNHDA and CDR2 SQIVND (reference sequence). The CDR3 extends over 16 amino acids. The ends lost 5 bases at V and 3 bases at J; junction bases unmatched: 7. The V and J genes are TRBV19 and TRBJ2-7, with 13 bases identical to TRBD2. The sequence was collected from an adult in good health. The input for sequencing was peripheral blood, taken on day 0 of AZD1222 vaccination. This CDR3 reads CASSLTGTSGNYEQYF. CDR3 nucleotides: TGTGCCAGTAGTCTCACCGGGACTAGCGGGAACTACGAGCAGTACTTC.